This T cell receptor beta chain emerged from a study of CD8 T cells in Susac syndrome. Negative isolation was used for CD8+ and CD4+ T cells and FACS enrichment for TEMRA cells. Germline CDR1 SGHRS, CDR2 YFSETQ. V was cut by 0 bases and J by 4 bases, with 10 bases left in between. The CDR3 loop spans 14 amino acids. A quantity of about 0.5 to 1 ug RNA underwent reverse transcription using random hexamers. Each CDR3 protein is one row after TCRdb ran MiXCR on the immunoSEQ multiplex PCR reads. The table shows around 190,000 distinct CDR3 sequences, with roughly 94% occurring only once. The chain has TRBV5-1 and TRBJ2-5, with D unresolved. The sequenced material came from CD4+ T cells from PBMCs. This receptor was identified in a human donor in good health. The CDR3 DNA follows: TGCGCCAGCAGCTTGGATACCCTGGGAGAGACCCAGTACTTC. It yields the protein CASSLDTLGETQYF.